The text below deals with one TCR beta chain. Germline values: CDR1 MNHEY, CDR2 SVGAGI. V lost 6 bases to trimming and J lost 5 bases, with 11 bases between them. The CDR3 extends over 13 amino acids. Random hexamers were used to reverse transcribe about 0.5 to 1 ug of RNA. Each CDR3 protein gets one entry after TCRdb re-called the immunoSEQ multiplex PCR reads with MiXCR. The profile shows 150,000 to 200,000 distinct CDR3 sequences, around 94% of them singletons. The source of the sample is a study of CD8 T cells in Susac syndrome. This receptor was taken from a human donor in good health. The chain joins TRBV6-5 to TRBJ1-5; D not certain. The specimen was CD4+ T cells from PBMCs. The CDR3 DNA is TGTGCCAGCAGGATGAATGAGGATCAGCCCCAGCATTTT. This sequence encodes CASRMNEDQPQHF.